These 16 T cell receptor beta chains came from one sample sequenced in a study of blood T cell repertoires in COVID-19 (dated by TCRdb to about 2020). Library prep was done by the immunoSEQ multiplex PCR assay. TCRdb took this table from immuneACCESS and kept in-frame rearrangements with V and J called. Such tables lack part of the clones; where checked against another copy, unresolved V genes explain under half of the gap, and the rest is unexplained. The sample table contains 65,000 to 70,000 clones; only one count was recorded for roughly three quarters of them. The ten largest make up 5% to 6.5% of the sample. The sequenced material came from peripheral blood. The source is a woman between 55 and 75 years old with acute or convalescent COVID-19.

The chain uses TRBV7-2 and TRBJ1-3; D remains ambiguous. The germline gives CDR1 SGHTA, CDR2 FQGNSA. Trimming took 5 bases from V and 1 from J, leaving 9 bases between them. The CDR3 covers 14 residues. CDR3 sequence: CASSTDSSGNTIYF. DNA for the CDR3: TGTGCCAGCAGCACGGACTCGTCTGGAAACACCATATATTTT.

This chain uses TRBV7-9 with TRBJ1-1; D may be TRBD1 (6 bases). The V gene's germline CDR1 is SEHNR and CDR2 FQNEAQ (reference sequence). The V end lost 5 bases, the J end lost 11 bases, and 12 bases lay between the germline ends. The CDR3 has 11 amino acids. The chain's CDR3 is CASSGAGEAFF. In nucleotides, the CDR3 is TGTGCCAGCAGCGGGGCAGGGGAGGCTTTCTTT.

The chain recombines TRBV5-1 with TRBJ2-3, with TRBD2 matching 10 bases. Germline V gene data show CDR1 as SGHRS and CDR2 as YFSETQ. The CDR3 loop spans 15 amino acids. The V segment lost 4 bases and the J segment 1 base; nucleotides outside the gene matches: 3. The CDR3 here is CASSLLAGGTDTQYF. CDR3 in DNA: TGCGCCAGCAGCCTGCTAGCGGGGGGCACAGATACGCAGTATTTT.

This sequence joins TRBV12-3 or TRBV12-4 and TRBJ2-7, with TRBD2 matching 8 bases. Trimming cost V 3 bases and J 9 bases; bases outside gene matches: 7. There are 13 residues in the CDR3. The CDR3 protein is CASSFRGGSRQYF. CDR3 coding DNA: TGTGCCAGCAGTTTTCGGGGGGGCAGCCGGCAGTACTTC.

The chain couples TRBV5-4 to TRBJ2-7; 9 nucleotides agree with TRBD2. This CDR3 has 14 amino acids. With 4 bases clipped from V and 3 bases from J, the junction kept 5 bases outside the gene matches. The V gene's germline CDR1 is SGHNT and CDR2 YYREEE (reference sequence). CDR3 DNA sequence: TGTGCCAGCAGCGAGCGGGGGGTAAACTACGAGCAGTACTTC. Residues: CASSERGVNYEQYF.

Here the CDR3 DNA reads TGTGCCACCAGCAGTCGGACTGCTAGCACAGATACGCAGTATTTT. Translating gives CATSSRTASTDTQYF. The chain couples TRBV15 to TRBJ2-3, with TRBD2 as a possible D gene (5 bases). CDR1 LNHNV and CDR2 YYDKDF come from the germline V gene (reference sequence). The length of the CDR3 is 15 residues. The V end lost 3 bases, the J end lost 0 bases, and 10 bases lay between the germline ends.

The CDR3 DNA follows: TGTGCCAGCAGCGGACAGGGGGCGGGGGAGACCCAGTACTTC. Residues: CASSGQGAGETQYF. The chain combines TRBV6-5 with TRBJ2-5, with 11 bases aligning to TRBD1. CDR3 size: 14 residues. In germline, CDR1 is MNHEY, CDR2 SVGAGI. The trim removed 6 bases at V and 5 bases at J, leaving 5 bases unmatched.

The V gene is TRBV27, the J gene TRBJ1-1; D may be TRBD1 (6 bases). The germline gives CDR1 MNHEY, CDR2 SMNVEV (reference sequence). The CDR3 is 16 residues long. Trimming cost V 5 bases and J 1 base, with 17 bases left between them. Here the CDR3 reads CASSPRAGVTNTEAFF. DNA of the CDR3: TGTGCCAGCAGTCCACGGGCAGGGGTTACGAACACTGAAGCTTTCTTT.

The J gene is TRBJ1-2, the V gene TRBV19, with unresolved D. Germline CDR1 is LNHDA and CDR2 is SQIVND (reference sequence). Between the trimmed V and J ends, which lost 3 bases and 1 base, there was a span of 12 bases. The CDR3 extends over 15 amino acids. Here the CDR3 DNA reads TGTGCCAGTAGTATTTTTGGAGGTTTTAACTATGGCTACACCTTC. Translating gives CASSIFGGFNYGYTF. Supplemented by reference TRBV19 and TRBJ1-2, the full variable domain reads DGGITQSPKYLFRKEGQNVTLSCEQNLNHDAMYWYRQDPGQGLRLIYYSQIVNDFQKGDIAEGYSVSREKKESFPLTVTSAQKNPTAFYLCASSIFGGFNYGYTFGSGTRLTVV.

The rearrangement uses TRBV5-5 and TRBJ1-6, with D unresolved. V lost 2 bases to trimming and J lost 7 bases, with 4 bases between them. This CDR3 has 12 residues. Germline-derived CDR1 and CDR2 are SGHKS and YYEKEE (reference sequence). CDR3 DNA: TGTGCCAGCAGCTTTCGGAATTCACCCCTCCACTTT. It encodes CASSFRNSPLHF.

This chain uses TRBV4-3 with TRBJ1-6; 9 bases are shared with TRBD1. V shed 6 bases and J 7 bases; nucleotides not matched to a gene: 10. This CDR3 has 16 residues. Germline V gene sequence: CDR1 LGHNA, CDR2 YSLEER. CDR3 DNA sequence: TGCGCCAGCAGAGACAACCCCGGGACAGGGAATTCACCCCTCCACTTT. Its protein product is CASRDNPGTGNSPLHF.

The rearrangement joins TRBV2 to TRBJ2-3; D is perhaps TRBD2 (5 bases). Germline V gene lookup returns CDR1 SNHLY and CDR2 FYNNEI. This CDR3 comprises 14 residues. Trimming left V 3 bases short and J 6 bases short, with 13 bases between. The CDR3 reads CASSDRAGGDTQYF. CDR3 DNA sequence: TGTGCCAGCAGTGATCGGGCGGGTGGGGATACGCAGTATTTT.

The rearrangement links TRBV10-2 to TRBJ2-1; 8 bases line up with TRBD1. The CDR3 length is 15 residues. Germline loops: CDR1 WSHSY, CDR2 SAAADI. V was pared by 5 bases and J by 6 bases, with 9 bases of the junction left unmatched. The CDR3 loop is CASSHPETGVNEQFF. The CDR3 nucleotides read TGCGCCAGCAGTCATCCTGAGACAGGGGTCAATGAGCAGTTCTTC.

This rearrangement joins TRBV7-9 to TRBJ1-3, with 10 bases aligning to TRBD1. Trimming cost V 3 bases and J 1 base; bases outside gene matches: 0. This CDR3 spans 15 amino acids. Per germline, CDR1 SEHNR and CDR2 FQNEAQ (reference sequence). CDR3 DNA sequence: TGTGCCAGCAGCTTGGGACAGGGGTCTGGAAACACCATATATTTT. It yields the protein CASSLGQGSGNTIYF.

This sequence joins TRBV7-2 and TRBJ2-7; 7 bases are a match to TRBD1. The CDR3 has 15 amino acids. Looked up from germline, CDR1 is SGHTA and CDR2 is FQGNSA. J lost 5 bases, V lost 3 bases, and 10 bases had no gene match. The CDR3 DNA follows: TGTGCCAGCAGCTTGAACAGGGGATCGGAACACGAGCAGTACTTC. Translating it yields CASSLNRGSEHEQYF.

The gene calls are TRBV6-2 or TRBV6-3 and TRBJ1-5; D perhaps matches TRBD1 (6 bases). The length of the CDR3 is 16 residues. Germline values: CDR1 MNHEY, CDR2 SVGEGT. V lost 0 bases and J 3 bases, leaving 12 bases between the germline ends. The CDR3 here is CASSYSTGHPNQPQHF. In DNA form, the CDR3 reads TGTGCCAGCAGTTACTCAACAGGGCACCCCAATCAGCCCCAGCATTTT.